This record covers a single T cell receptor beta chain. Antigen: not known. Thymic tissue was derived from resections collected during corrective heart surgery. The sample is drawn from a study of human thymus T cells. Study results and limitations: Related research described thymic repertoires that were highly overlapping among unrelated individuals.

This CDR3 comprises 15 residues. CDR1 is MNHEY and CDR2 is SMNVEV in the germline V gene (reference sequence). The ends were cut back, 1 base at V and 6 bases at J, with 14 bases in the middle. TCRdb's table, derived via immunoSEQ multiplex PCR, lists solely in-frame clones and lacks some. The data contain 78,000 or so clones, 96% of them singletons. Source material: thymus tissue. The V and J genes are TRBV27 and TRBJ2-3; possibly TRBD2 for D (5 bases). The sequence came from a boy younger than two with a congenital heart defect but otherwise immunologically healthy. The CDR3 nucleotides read TGTGCCAGCAGTTTATGGACTCCTGGAGAGGATACGCAGTATTTT. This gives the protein CASSLWTPGEDTQYF.